This entry describes one T cell receptor (beta chain). Its antigen remains unidentified. The individuals who served as donors were healthy Caucasians living in Russia, aged roughly 6 to 100. The authors extracted at least 6 micrograms of total RNA per sample. Using a J-beta primer mix together with a sample-barcoded 5' primer, a second PCR was run for roughly 7 to 12 cycles. The study obtained at least 2.5 million CDR3-containing paired-end reads from every sample. In TCRdb, the 5' RACE reads were re-called with MiXCR into one record per CDR3 protein. The sample has about 1.1 million distinct CDR3 sequences; around two fifths are singletons. These data originate in a study of blood T cells in healthy people across ages. Study-level findings and limits: Higher diversity and more naive CD4+ cells were features of long-lived donors, compared to aged donors.

Germline V CDR1 and CDR2: MNHNS, SASEGT. The CDR3 runs 18 residues. V lost 6 bases, J lost 0 bases, and 14 bases stayed unmatched. The chain recombines TRBV6-1 with TRBJ1-5; 7 nucleotides agree with TRBD1. Input material: blood. The receptor's source is a man between 18 and 29 years old in good health. Written as DNA, the CDR3 is TGTGCCAGCAGGAGGATTGGGACAGCCTCCTATAGCAATCAGCCCCAGCATTTT. Protein: CASRRIGTASYSNQPQHF.